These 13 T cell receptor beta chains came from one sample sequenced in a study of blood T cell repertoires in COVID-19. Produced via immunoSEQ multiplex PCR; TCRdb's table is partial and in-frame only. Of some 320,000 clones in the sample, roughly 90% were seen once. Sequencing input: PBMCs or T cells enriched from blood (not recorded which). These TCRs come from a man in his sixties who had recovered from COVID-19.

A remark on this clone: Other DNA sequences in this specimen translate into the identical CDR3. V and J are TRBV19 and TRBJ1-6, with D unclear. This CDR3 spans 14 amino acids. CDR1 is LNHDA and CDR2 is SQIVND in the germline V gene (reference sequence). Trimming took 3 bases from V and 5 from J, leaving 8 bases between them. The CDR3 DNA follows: TGTGCCAGTAGTATCGGGCGGGATAATTCACCCCTCCACTTT. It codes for CASSIGRDNSPLHF.

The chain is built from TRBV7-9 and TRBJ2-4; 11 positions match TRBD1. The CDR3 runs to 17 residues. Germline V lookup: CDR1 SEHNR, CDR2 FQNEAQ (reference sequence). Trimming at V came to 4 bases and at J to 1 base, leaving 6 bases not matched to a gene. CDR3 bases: TGTGCCAGCAGCTCGGACAGGGGGCTTACGGCCAAAAACATTCAGTACTTC. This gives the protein CASSSDRGLTAKNIQYF.

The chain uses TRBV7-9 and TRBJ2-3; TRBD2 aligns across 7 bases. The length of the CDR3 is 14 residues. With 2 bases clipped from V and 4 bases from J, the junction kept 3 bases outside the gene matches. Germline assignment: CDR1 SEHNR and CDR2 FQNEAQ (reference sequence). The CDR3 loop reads CASSLTGGSDTQYF. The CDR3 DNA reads TGTGCCAGCAGCTTAACGGGGGGTTCAGATACGCAGTATTTT.

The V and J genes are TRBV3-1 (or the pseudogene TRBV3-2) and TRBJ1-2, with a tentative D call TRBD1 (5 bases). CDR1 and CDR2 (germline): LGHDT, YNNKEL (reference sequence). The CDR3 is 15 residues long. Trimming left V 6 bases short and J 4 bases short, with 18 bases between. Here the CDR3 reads CASSPRGRGGYGYTF. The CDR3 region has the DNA TGTGCCAGCAGTCCCCGAGGGAGGGGTGGCTATGGCTACACCTTC.

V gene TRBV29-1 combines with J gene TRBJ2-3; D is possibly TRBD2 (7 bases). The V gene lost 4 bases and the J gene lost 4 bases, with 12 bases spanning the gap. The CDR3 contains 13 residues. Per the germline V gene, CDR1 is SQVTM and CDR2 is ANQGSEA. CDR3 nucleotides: TGCAGCGTTGTGAGGGGGGGGGCAGATACGCAGTATTTT. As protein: CSVVRGGADTQYF.

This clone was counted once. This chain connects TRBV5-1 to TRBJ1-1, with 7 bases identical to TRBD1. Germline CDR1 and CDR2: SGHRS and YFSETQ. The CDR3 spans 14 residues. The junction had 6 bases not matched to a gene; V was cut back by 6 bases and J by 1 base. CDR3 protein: CASNGGQTNTEAFF. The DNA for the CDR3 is TGCGCCAGCAATGGGGGACAGACGAACACTGAAGCTTTCTTT.

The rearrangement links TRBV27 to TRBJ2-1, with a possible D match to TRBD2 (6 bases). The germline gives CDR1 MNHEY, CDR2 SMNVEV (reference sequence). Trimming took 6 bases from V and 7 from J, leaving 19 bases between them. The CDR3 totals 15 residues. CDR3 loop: CASRKSIGTRNEQFF. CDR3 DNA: TGTGCCAGCAGGAAATCCATCGGGACTCGGAATGAGCAGTTCTTC.

This chain's CDR3 is CASSLQPGQVTYEQYF. As DNA, the CDR3 is TGTGCCAGCAGCCTACAACCGGGACAGGTGACCTACGAGCAGTACTTC. This chain uses TRBV7-2 with TRBJ2-7; TRBD1 agrees at 8 bases. V trimming: 5 bases; J trimming: 2 bases; junction bases outside the gene matches: 11. The CDR3 totals 16 residues. The germline CDR1 and CDR2 sequences are SGHTA and FQGNSA.

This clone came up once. CDR3 in amino acids: CASSQNRLAGPGQYF. For the CDR3, the DNA is TGTGCCAGCAGCCAGAACCGACTAGCGGGGCCAGGCCAGTACTTC. This chain uses TRBV3-1 (or the pseudogene TRBV3-2) with TRBJ2-5; 11 bases map to TRBD2. Germline trimming cut 3 bases from V and 10 bases from J; bases unmatched to any gene: 10. CDR1 is LGHDT, CDR2 YNNKEL, per germline (reference sequence). CDR3 size: 15 residues.

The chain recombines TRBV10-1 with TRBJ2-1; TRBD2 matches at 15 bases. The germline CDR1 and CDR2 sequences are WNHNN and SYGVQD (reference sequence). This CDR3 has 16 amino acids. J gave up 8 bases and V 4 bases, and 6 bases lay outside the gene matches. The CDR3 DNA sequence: TGCGCCAGCAGTGCGGGACTAGCGGGAGGTCGTGATGAGCAGTTCTTC. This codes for CASSAGLAGGRDEQFF.

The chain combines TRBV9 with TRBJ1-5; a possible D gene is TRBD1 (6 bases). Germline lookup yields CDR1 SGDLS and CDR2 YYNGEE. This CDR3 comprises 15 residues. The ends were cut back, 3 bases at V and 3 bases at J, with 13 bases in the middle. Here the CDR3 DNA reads TGTGCCAGCAGCGGGCAGGGGCATCCCAATCAGCCCCAGCATTTT. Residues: CASSGQGHPNQPQHF.

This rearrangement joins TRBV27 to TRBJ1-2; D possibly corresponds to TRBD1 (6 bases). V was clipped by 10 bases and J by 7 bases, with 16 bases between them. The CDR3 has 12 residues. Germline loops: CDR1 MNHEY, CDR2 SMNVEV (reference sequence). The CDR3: CATISGGLGYTF. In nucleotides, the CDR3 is TGTGCCACCATATCCGGGGGGCTTGGCTACACCTTC.

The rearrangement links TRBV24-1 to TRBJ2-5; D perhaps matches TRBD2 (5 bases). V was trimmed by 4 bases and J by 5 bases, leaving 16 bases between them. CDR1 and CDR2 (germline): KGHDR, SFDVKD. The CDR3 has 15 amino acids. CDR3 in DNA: TGTGCCACCAGTGACCCCACTAGGGTCGGGGAGACCCAGTACTTC. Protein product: CATSDPTRVGETQYF.